Following are 9 T cell receptor beta chains from one sample sequenced in a study of human T cells and chemical hapten exposure (dated by TCRdb to about 2021). Preparation of the library involved RACE. These reads were obtained on a NextSeq 500. TCRdb took the public reads, trimmed them with fastp at Q25, ran MiXCR for clone calling and kept in-frame beta chains. Each entry merges the rows of one CDR3 protein and shows their most common DNA and genes. Counted in this sample were more than 250,000 distinct CDR3 sequences; over 8% of them appeared once. The ten most abundant clones make up 2% to 3% of the sample. The meaning of the sample's time point label: pre-sensitization, week 0. The treatment or condition label here, explained by the study, means: therapeutic diphenylcyclopropenone sensitization with weekly scalp DPC. This specimen was whole blood, taken in connection with sensitization to the hapten diphenylcyclopropenone (DPC). The origin of the receptors is a woman between 40 and 50 years old with alopecia areata. Some clones in this sample may be carry-over from other donors' samples.

J is TRBJ2-7 and V is TRBV3-1, with D tentatively TRBD2 (6 bases). The V gene lost 5 bases and the J gene lost 4 bases, with 15 bases spanning the gap. Germline CDR1 LGHDT, CDR2 YNNKEL (reference sequence). The CDR3 extends over 14 amino acids. The CDR3 coding sequence is TGTGCCAGCAGCAACGTGGAGGGAAGGTACGAGCAGTACTTC. This gives the protein CASSNVEGRYEQYF.

By share, this clonotype ranks as medium-sized. The CDR3 DNA reads as TGTGCCACCAGTGATCGCGAACCTTTTGGGGAGCTGTTTTTT. Translated: CATSDREPFGELFF. The chain carries TRBV24-1 and TRBJ2-2; the D is unclear. V lost 3 bases and J 8 bases, leaving 12 bases between the germline ends. The CDR3 sequence is 14 residues long. The germline gives CDR1 KGHDR, CDR2 SFDVKD.

The V call is TRBV3-1, the J call TRBJ2-7; tentative D call: TRBD1 (6 bases). The ends were cut back, 0 bases at V and 4 bases at J, with 10 bases in the middle. The germline CDR1 and CDR2 sequences are LGHDT and YNNKEL (reference sequence). CDR3 size: 14 residues. The CDR3 DNA reads as TGTGCCAGCAGCCAAGATTTTCAGGGGTACGAGCAGTACTTC. It encodes CASSQDFQGYEQYF.

The chain joins TRBV20-1 to TRBJ2-2; 7 bases map to TRBD2. Germline V gene lookup returns CDR1 DFQATT and CDR2 SNEGSKA (reference sequence). Unmatched junction bases numbered 5, after V lost 1 base and J lost 3 bases. There are 15 residues in the CDR3. CDR3 in amino acids: CSARAGGLDTGELFF. CDR3 coding DNA: TGCAGTGCTAGAGCGGGAGGTCTGGACACCGGGGAGCTGTTTTTT.

This clonotype came up a few times. The J gene is TRBJ2-2, the V gene TRBV10-3, with 8 bases lining up with TRBD1. With V trimmed by 2 bases and J by 4 bases, 3 bases remained unmatched. The CDR3 length is 15 residues. The germline CDR1 and CDR2 sequences are ENHRY and SYGVKD. The CDR3 nucleotides are TGTGCCATCAGTGAGGGACAGGGAAGCACCGGGGAGCTGTTTTTT. Translating gives CAISEGQGSTGELFF.

This clonotype came up many times. The chain uses TRBV20-1 and TRBJ2-1; D may be TRBD2 (5 bases). V lost 2 bases, J lost 7 bases, and 15 bases lay in between. Per germline, CDR1 DFQATT and CDR2 SNEGSKA (reference sequence). The CDR3 is made up of 14 amino acids. The CDR3 loop is CSARISEGRNEQFF. CDR3 in DNA: TGCAGTGCTAGAATCAGTGAGGGTAGGAATGAGCAGTTCTTC.

This clonotype was counted a few times. The rearrangement joins TRBV9 to TRBJ2-7; 8 bases are shared with TRBD2. The V segment lost 0 bases and the J segment 8 bases; nucleotides outside the gene matches: 4. The CDR3 is 13 residues long. In germline, CDR1 is SGDLS, CDR2 YYNGEE. CDR3 bases: TGTGCCAGCAGCGTAGAGAATAGCGGGAAGCAGTACTTC. Translating gives CASSVENSGKQYF. Combining the CDR3 with reference TRBV9 and TRBJ2-7 gives the whole variable domain DSGVTQTPKHLITATGQRVTLRCSPRSGDLSVYWYQQSLDQGLQFLIQYYNGEERAKGNILERFSAQQFPDLHSELNLSSLELGDSALYFCASSVENSGKQYFGPGTRLTVT.

The chain couples TRBV28 to TRBJ2-7; 9 positions agree with TRBD1. The CDR3 sequence is 15 residues long. The germline V gene encodes CDR1 MDHEN and CDR2 SYDVKM. Germline trimming cut 6 bases from V and 5 bases from J; bases unmatched to any gene: 11. CDR3 sequence reads: CASSLTGTGSHEQYF. CDR3 nucleotide sequence: TGTGCCAGCAGCCTAACCGGGACAGGGAGCCACGAGCAGTACTTC.

The chain joins TRBV24-1 to TRBJ2-2; 7 nucleotides match TRBD2. The trim removed 7 bases at V and 4 bases at J, leaving 8 bases unmatched. Per the germline V gene, CDR1 is KGHDR and CDR2 is SFDVKD. CDR3 length: 15 amino acids. The CDR3, as DNA: TGTGCCACCAGCTGGGAGGGGTCGACCACCGGGGAGCTGTTTTTT. Protein: CATSWEGSTTGELFF.